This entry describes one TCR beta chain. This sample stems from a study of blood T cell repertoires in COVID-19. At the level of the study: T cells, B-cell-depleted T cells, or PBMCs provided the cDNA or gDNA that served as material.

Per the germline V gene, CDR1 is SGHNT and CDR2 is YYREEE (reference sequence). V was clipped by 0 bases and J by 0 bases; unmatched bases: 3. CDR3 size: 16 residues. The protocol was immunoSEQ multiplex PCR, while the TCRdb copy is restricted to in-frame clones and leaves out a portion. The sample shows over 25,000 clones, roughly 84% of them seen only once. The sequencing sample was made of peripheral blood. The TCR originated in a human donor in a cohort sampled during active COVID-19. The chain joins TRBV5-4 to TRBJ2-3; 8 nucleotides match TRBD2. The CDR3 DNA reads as TGTGCCAGCAGCTTGGCTGTAGCGGGGAGCACAGATACGCAGTATTTT. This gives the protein CASSLAVAGSTDTQYF.